This TCR beta chain was recorded in a study of control samples from healthy donors and cancer patients (TCRdb year 2020). A note on this clone: The antigen this receptor binds is unknown. Base-call qualities are not available, and no considerably larger clone is one nucleotide away.

V is shortened by 1 base, J by 9 bases, and the region joining them spans 13 bases. CDR1 and CDR2, per the germline V gene (reference sequence), are GTSNPN and SVGIG. The CDR3 numbers 13 residues from cysteine through phenylalanine. Only the CDR3 DNA is retained, 39 bases long and in frame from the first base. Receptors were amplified or captured by the immunoSEQ multiplex PCR assay. What TCRdb holds here is the immuneACCESS table cut down to in-frame rearrangements. Part of the clones is not present; checked against another copy, under half of the missing clones reflect an unresolved V gene, and the others are unexplained. Recorded for this sample are some 130,000 clones; approximately 90% of them occurred a single time. The ten largest clones add up to around 7.9% of the sample.

This sequence was found in a man younger than 30 in good health. Sequencing was performed on blood. The chain is made from TRBV30 and TRBJ1-5; no D gene can be assigned with confidence. The bases read TGTGCCTGGAGTGCCGGATCCCCGGCGCCCCAGCATTTT. Its protein is CAWSAGSPAPQHF.